This T cell receptor (beta chain) comes out of a study of post-analysis software for immune sequencing data. Study outcomes and limitations: With TRBV5-6, TRBV5-1 and TRBV20-1 included, about 5 TRBV segments were more frequent in patients than in controls.

V was pared by 1 base and J by 0 bases, with 11 bases between. This CDR3 is 16 amino acids long. Germline V gene lookup returns CDR1 SGHRS and CDR2 YFSETQ. TCR beta libraries were prepared from cDNA with unique molecular identifiers. TCRdb re-derived calls from the PCR reads in MiXCR, one entry per CDR3 protein. The sample contains about 820,000 distinct CDR3 sequences, 53% of which appear only once. Of note for this clonotype: The antigen remains unidentified.

The chain joins TRBV5-1 to TRBJ2-1; D is unclear. Sequenced input: blood. This sequence was found in a girl aged 5-17 years with multiple sclerosis. The CDR3 coding sequence is TGCGCCAGCAGCTTGTTCGGCAGCAGCTCCTACAATGAGCAGTTCTTC. This translates into CASSLFGSSSYNEQFF.